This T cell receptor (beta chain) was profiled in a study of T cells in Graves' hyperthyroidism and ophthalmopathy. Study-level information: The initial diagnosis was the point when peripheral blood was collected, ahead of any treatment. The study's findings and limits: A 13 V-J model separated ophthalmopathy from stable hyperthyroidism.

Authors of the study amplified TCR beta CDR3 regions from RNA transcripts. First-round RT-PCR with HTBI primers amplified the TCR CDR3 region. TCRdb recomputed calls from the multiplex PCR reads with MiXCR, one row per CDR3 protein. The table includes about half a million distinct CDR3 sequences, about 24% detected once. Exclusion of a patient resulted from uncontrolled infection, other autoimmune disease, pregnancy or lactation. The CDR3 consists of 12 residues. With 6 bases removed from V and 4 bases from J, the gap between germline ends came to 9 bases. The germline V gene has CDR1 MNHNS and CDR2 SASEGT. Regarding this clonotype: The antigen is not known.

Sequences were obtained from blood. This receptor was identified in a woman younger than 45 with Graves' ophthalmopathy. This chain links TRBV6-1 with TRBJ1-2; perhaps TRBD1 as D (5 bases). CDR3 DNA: TGTGCCAGCAGATCAGGGACCTATGGCTACACCTTC. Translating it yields CASRSGTYGYTF.